The 32 T cell receptor beta chains reported below all come from one sample, sequenced in a study of blood T cell repertoires in COVID-19. TCRdb keeps only in-frame clones here, not all; method: immunoSEQ multiplex PCR. The sample carries roughly 300,000 clones, approximately 86% recorded once. Sequencing was done on a sample of PBMCs or T cells enriched from blood (not recorded which). The receptors shown here come from a middle-aged woman with acute COVID-19.

This chain uses TRBV4-1 with TRBJ1-3; 7 positions match TRBD1. The junction had 10 bases not matched to a gene; V was cut back by 2 bases and J by 0 bases. Looked up from germline, CDR1 is MGHRA and CDR2 is YSYEKL. The CDR3 has 18 residues. CDR3: CASSQNSGQFLSGNTIYF. The CDR3 DNA reads TGCGCCAGCAGCCAAAACTCGGGACAGTTCCTCTCTGGAAACACCATATATTTT.

As to this clone: This same CDR3 is encoded by further DNA sequences in the sample. CDR3: CASSAGTAYNSPLHF. The CDR3, as DNA: TGTGCCAGCAGTGCCGGGACAGCCTATAATTCACCCCTCCACTTT. The chain couples TRBV27 to TRBJ1-6; 7 bases map to TRBD1. The V gene's germline CDR1 is MNHEY and CDR2 SMNVEV (reference sequence). V shed 5 bases, J shed 2 bases, and the junction held 3 bases outside the gene matches. This CDR3 has 15 residues.

The CDR3 here is CASSEATGNSYEQYF. Written as DNA, the CDR3 is TGTGCCAGCAGCGAGGCGACAGGGAACTCCTACGAGCAGTACTTC. The chain recombines TRBV9 with TRBJ2-7; 7 bases match TRBD1. Trimming took 3 bases from V and 0 from J; bases not matched to a gene: 6. The CDR3 is 15 residues long. Per germline, CDR1 SGDLS and CDR2 YYNGEE.

This sequence joins TRBV5-5 and TRBJ2-3, with 8 bases aligning to TRBD2. J was trimmed by 4 bases and V by 7 bases; bases with no gene match: 20. Germline V gene data show CDR1 as SGHKS and CDR2 as YYEKEE (reference sequence). CDR3 length: 18 amino acids. CDR3 loop: CASCRMKSGTSGPDTQYF. The CDR3, as DNA: TGTGCCAGCTGCCGAATGAAGAGCGGGACTAGTGGGCCAGATACGCAGTATTTT.

This clone was found a few times. The chain recombines TRBV2 with TRBJ1-2; D is undetermined. Trimming removed 8 bases at V and 7 bases at J, with 14 bases between. This CDR3 region has 12 residues. The germline V gene encodes CDR1 SNHLY and CDR2 FYNNEI. The CDR3 DNA reads as TGTGCCAGCCCAGGAGGCCAGGCTGGCTACACCTTC. Its translation: CASPGGQAGYTF.

This clone came up once. V and J are TRBV18 and TRBJ1-5, with TRBD1 identical over 8 bases. This CDR3 is built from 15 residues. Germline V gene data show CDR1 as KGHSH and CDR2 as LQKENI. The junction had 6 bases not matched to a gene; V was cut back by 6 bases and J by 2 bases. The CDR3 DNA reads as TGTGCCAGCTCCGAATCGGGACAGGGCAATCAGCCCCAGCATTTT. It yields the protein CASSESGQGNQPQHF.

J is TRBJ1-4 and V is TRBV3-1 (or the pseudogene TRBV3-2), with 8 bases that match TRBD1. Germline CDR1 and CDR2: LGHDT and YNNKEL (reference sequence). CDR3 length: 14 amino acids. V trimming: 6 bases; J trimming: 5 bases; junction bases outside the gene matches: 5. CDR3 protein: CASRPQGANEKLFF. CDR3 coding DNA: TGTGCCAGCAGACCTCAGGGGGCCAATGAAAAACTGTTTTTT.

The chain recombines TRBV10-2 with TRBJ1-5, with 7 bases aligning to TRBD1. Losses at the gene ends were 4 bases for V and 7 bases for J; bases not matched to a gene: 7. This CDR3 comprises 14 residues. Per germline, CDR1 WSHSY and CDR2 SAAADI. The CDR3 protein is CASSARQGRQPQHF. The CDR3 region has the DNA TGCGCCAGCAGTGCCCGACAGGGACGGCAGCCCCAGCATTTT.

This sequence joins TRBV5-5 and TRBJ1-4, with D hard to call. Trimming took off 3 bases at V and 6 bases at J, with 18 bases between the two ends. CDR1 is SGHKS and CDR2 is YYEKEE in the germline V gene (reference sequence). The CDR3 is made up of 16 amino acids. The DNA of the CDR3 is TGTGCCAGCAGCTCTATTACCGGAGGGCTTGATGAAAAACTGTTTTTT. Residues: CASSSITGGLDEKLFF.

The chain has TRBV12-3 or TRBV12-4 and TRBJ1-1, with D uncertain. Trimming removed 5 bases at V and 5 bases at J, with 6 bases between. CDR3 size: 11 residues. The CDR3 is CASSVYTEAFF. As DNA, the CDR3 is TGTGCCAGCAGTGTGTATACTGAAGCTTTCTTT.

The sample holds one count of this clone. V is TRBV18 and J is TRBJ1-3; TRBD1 might be the D (6 bases). V lost 3 bases and J lost 0, with 12 bases in between. CDR1 and CDR2 (germline): KGHSH, LQKENI. There are 16 residues in the CDR3. The CDR3 DNA is TGTGCCAGCTCACCTGACAGGCCCAGCTCTGGAAACACCATATATTTT. Translating it yields CASSPDRPSSGNTIYF.

The rearrangement joins TRBV3-1 (or the pseudogene TRBV3-2) to TRBJ1-5; possibly TRBD1 for D (6 bases). This CDR3 is built from 14 residues. CDR1 is LGHDT, CDR2 YNNKEL, per germline (reference sequence). The germline V and J ends were trimmed by 0 bases and 7 bases, with 10 bases remaining between them. The CDR3 protein is CASSQDRGTQPQHF. In DNA, the CDR3 is TGTGCCAGCAGCCAAGATAGGGGGACCCAGCCCCAGCATTTT.

This clone showed up just once. Other DNA sequences in the same sample also yield this CDR3. V and J are TRBV5-1 and TRBJ1-2, with 10 positions matching TRBD1. Trimming took 4 bases from V and 7 from J; bases not matched to a gene: 4. This CDR3 region has 13 residues. Germline V gene data show CDR1 as SGHRS and CDR2 as YFSETQ. The CDR3 is CASSPGQGGGYTF. The CDR3 DNA reads TGCGCCAGCAGCCCAGGACAGGGGGGTGGCTACACCTTC.

The chain couples TRBV19 to TRBJ2-5; 12 nucleotides match TRBD2. Germline CDR1 and CDR2: LNHDA and SQIVND (reference sequence). There are 15 residues in the CDR3. The junction had 5 bases not matched to a gene; V was cut back by 4 bases and J by 5 bases. CDR3 in DNA: TGTGCCAGTAGTAAGACTAGCGGGAGTTGGGAGACCCAGTACTTC. Its protein is CASSKTSGSWETQYF. The whole variable domain, remainder taken from reference TRBV19 and TRBJ2-5, is DGGITQSPKYLFRKEGQNVTLSCEQNLNHDAMYWYRQDPGQGLRLIYYSQIVNDFQKGDIAEGYSVSREKKESFPLTVTSAQKNPTAFYLCASSKTSGSWETQYFGPGTRLLVL.

The rearrangement uses TRBV7-6 and TRBJ1-5; 7 positions agree with TRBD1. The junction had 7 bases not matched to a gene; V was cut back by 5 bases and J by 3 bases. The germline V gene has CDR1 SGHVS and CDR2 FNYEAQ. The length of the CDR3 is 15 residues. As DNA, the CDR3 is TGTGCCAGCAGCCCGAGGGACAGCTTCAATCAGCCCCAGCATTTT. This encodes CASSPRDSFNQPQHF.

The J gene is TRBJ1-1, the V gene TRBV5-5; a weak D match, TRBD1 (5 bases). Trimming removed 7 bases at V and 3 bases at J, with 10 bases between. The germline gives CDR1 SGHKS, CDR2 YYEKEE (reference sequence). CDR3 size: 12 residues. The CDR3 sequence is CASGEQDTEAFF. The CDR3 DNA is TGTGCCAGCGGGGAACAGGACACTGAAGCTTTCTTT.

The V and J genes are TRBV4-2 and TRBJ1-5; D gene unclear. There are 15 residues in the CDR3. V lost 0 bases to trimming and J lost 0 bases, with 6 bases between them. Looked up from germline, CDR1 is LGHNA and CDR2 is YNFKEQ. The chain's CDR3 is CASSQETYSNQPQHF. DNA of the CDR3: TGTGCCAGCAGCCAAGAGACTTATAGCAATCAGCCCCAGCATTTT.

The V and J genes are TRBV27 and TRBJ1-3; possibly TRBD1 for D (6 bases). The CDR3 length is 16 residues. Germline V CDR1 and CDR2: MNHEY, SMNVEV (reference sequence). Trimming took off 3 bases at V and 6 bases at J, with 18 bases between the two ends. The CDR3: CASSLTDRMVLNTIYF. The CDR3, as DNA: TGTGCCAGCAGTTTGACTGACAGGATGGTTCTAAACACCATATATTTT.

V usage is TRBV7-6 and J usage is TRBJ2-7; 9 bases agree with TRBD1. The CDR3 consists of 16 residues. The J segment lost 3 bases and the V segment lost 2 bases, leaving 8 bases of the junction unmatched. Germline loops: CDR1 SGHVS, CDR2 FNYEAQ. The DNA of the CDR3 is TGTGCCAGCAGCTTATTTTCAGGACAGGGGAACTACGAGCAGTACTTC. Residues: CASSLFSGQGNYEQYF.

The rearrangement joins TRBV2 to TRBJ2-3; TRBD2 is a possible D gene (5 bases). The CDR3 consists of 12 residues. Germline V lookup: CDR1 SNHLY, CDR2 FYNNEI. V lost 6 bases and J 7 bases, leaving 11 bases between the germline ends. In DNA form, the CDR3 reads TGTGCCAGCAGGACCGGGGTTTATACGCAGTATTTT. Encoded protein: CASRTGVYTQYF.

The chain combines TRBV27 with TRBJ2-1; 9 positions match TRBD2. V gave up 5 bases and J gave up 7 bases; unmatched junction bases: 21. The CDR3 totals 19 residues. Per the germline V gene, CDR1 is MNHEY and CDR2 is SMNVEV (reference sequence). The CDR3 region is CASSLGRLADTKYLNEQFF. CDR3 sequence (DNA): TGTGCCAGCAGTCTCGGGAGACTAGCGGATACCAAATACCTAAATGAGCAGTTCTTC.

This rearrangement joins TRBV7-8 to TRBJ1-6; tentative D call: TRBD1 (6 bases). This CDR3 has 16 amino acids. Germline V gives CDR1 SGHVS, CDR2 FQNEAQ. V lost 0 bases, J lost 6 bases, and 12 bases lay in between. CDR3 sequence (DNA): TGTGCCAGCAGCTTAGCGCGGGGGCAACGTAATTCACCCCTCCACTTT. This codes for CASSLARGQRNSPLHF.

This chain uses TRBV6-2 or TRBV6-3 with TRBJ2-1, with 8 nucleotides matching TRBD2. V dropped 6 bases and J dropped 7; count of bases not matched to a gene: 11. The germline V gene has CDR1 MNHEY and CDR2 SVGEGT. The CDR3 has 15 amino acids. The DNA of the CDR3 is TGTGCCAGCAGCCACGGGACTAGGAGTGGTAATGAGCAGTTCTTC. It encodes CASSHGTRSGNEQFF.

The rearrangement links TRBV10-3 to TRBJ1-1, with D unresolved. The germline V and J ends were trimmed by 0 bases and 0 bases, with 8 bases remaining between them. The CDR3 contains 15 residues. Germline V lookup: CDR1 ENHRY, CDR2 SYGVKD. The CDR3: CAISESKSLNTEAFF. As DNA, the CDR3 is TGTGCCATCAGTGAGTCGAAGAGCTTGAACACTGAAGCTTTCTTT.

The genes are TRBV3-1 (or the pseudogene TRBV3-2) and TRBJ2-7, with TRBD2 identical over 8 bases. V gave up 0 bases and J gave up 5 bases; unmatched junction bases: 6. The germline V gene encodes CDR1 LGHDT and CDR2 YNNKEL (reference sequence). This CDR3 has 15 amino acids. The CDR3: CASSQDLGGGNEQYF. The CDR3 region has the DNA TGTGCCAGCAGCCAAGATCTCGGGGGGGGAAACGAGCAGTACTTC.

The CDR3 spells CASSSLRAFF. CDR3 DNA sequence: TGTGCCAGCAGCTCATTGCGAGCTTTCTTT. The chain combines TRBV5-5 with TRBJ1-1; D gene uncertain. Trimming removed 3 bases at V and 10 bases at J, with 7 bases between. This CDR3 is 10 amino acids long. The germline gives CDR1 SGHKS, CDR2 YYEKEE (reference sequence).

J is TRBJ1-4 and V is TRBV5-1; D unresolved. Germline V CDR1 and CDR2: SGHRS, YFSETQ. The V gene lost 1 base and the J gene lost 6 bases, with 10 bases spanning the gap. The CDR3 consists of 14 residues. The DNA of the CDR3 is TGCGCCAGCAGCTTGTTTGGAGTGGATGAAAAACTGTTTTTT. It yields the protein CASSLFGVDEKLFF. Full variable domain (missing parts from reference TRBV5-1 and TRBJ1-4): KAGVTQTPRYLIKTRGQQVTLSCSPISGHRSVSWYQQTPGQGLQFLFEYFSETQRNKGNFPGRFSGRQFSNSRSEMNVSTLELGDSALYLCASSLFGVDEKLFFGSGTQLSVL.

V and J are TRBV6-2 or TRBV6-3 and TRBJ1-2; 10 nucleotides match TRBD1. The V and J ends lost 6 bases and 7 bases, in that order; junction bases with no gene match: 11. The germline V gene has CDR1 MNHEY and CDR2 SVGEGT. The CDR3 is 15 amino acids. CDR3 residues: CASSSPGQGTRGYTF. As DNA, the CDR3 is TGTGCCAGCAGCTCTCCGGGACAGGGGACTCGTGGCTACACCTTC.

The chain has TRBV4-2 and TRBJ2-1, with TRBD2 identical over 9 bases. The germline V gene encodes CDR1 LGHNA and CDR2 YNFKEQ. CDR3 length: 18 amino acids. The J segment lost 3 bases and the V segment lost 0 bases, leaving 9 bases of the junction unmatched. The CDR3, as DNA: TGTGCCAGCAGCCAAGAGAGACCCCGACTAGCGGTCTACAATGAGCAGTTCTTC. It yields the protein CASSQERPRLAVYNEQFF.

For the CDR3, the DNA is TGTGCCAGCAGGGGGGGCAGGGGGAAGACTGAAGCTTTCTTT. It codes for CASRGGRGKTEAFF. The rearrangement links TRBV2 to TRBJ1-1; TRBD1 matches at 7 bases. The CDR3 length is 14 residues. Germline lookup yields CDR1 SNHLY and CDR2 FYNNEI. The ends lost 6 bases at V and 5 bases at J; junction bases unmatched: 9.

The chain uses TRBV7-2 and TRBJ2-1; TRBD2 aligns across 8 bases. Germline values: CDR1 SGHTA, CDR2 FQGNSA. The CDR3 runs 15 residues. J was trimmed by 4 bases and V by 7 bases; bases with no gene match: 9. CDR3 sequence (DNA): TGTGCCAGCACCGCACCCAGCGGGGGTTACAATGAGCAGTTCTTC. Translation gives CASTAPSGGYNEQFF.

The chain employs TRBV6-6 and TRBJ2-7, with 7 bases matching TRBD1. The V gene end was trimmed by 5 bases and the J gene end by 6 bases; junction bases not matched to a gene: 25. CDR3 length: 19 amino acids. CDR1 is MNHNY and CDR2 is SVGAGI in the germline V gene (reference sequence). The CDR3 spells CASSLRTGVGKGEQSEQYF. CDR3 bases: TGTGCCAGCAGTCTGCGGACAGGTGTTGGAAAGGGGGAACAGTCCGAGCAGTACTTC.